These 5 T cell receptor beta chains were all obtained from the same sample, sequenced in a study of shared clonotypes between healthy human individuals. Here immunoSEQ multiplex PCR was the method, and the copy in TCRdb shows in-frame clones only, minus some. Here the sample spans under 2,500,000 clones, approximately 94% being singletons. Sequencing was carried out using naive CD4+ T cells sorted from blood. The subset denotes: CD45RA+ positively selected. These TCRs come from a man aged 18 to 29 in good health.

The gene calls are TRBV19 and TRBJ2-3, with D unclear. Trimming stripped 7 bases from V and 2 bases from J, with 10 bases between. Germline-derived CDR1 and CDR2 are LNHDA and SQIVND (reference sequence). The CDR3 runs to 13 residues. Here the CDR3 reads CASKQVSTDTQYF. The DNA for the CDR3 is TGTGCCAGTAAGCAAGTATCCACAGATACGCAGTATTTT.

The chain uses TRBV19 and TRBJ1-2; TRBD1 agrees at 8 bases. CDR1 is LNHDA, CDR2 SQIVND, per germline (reference sequence). Germline trimming cut 5 bases from V and 4 bases from J; bases unmatched to any gene: 12. The CDR3 spans 16 residues. CDR3 sequence: CASSPSQGVTGYGYTF. In DNA, the CDR3 is TGTGCCAGTAGTCCTTCACAGGGGGTGACCGGCTATGGCTACACCTTC.

The gene calls are TRBV19 and TRBJ2-7; D is perhaps TRBD1 (5 bases). The V and J ends lost 5 bases and 3 bases respectively, with 23 bases between them. This CDR3 is 17 amino acids long. Germline CDR1 and CDR2: LNHDA and SQIVND (reference sequence). The CDR3 bases are TGTGCCAGTAGTGCCCAAACAGGATCCTCCCGCCTCTACGAGCAGTACTTC. It translates to CASSAQTGSSRLYEQYF.

The chain recombines TRBV7-9 with TRBJ2-7; 9 bases are a match to TRBD2. Losses at the gene ends were 4 bases for V and 4 bases for J; bases not matched to a gene: 8. In germline, CDR1 is SEHNR, CDR2 FQNEAQ (reference sequence). The CDR3 totals 15 residues. The CDR3 sequence: CASSYGGRVVYEQYF. The CDR3 DNA reads TGTGCCAGCAGCTACGGCGGGAGGGTCGTTTACGAGCAGTACTTC.

The chain uses TRBV6-5 and TRBJ1-1; D may be TRBD1 (5 bases). Trimming took 3 bases from V and 3 from J, leaving 14 bases between them. Germline V gene data show CDR1 as MNHEY and CDR2 as SVGAGI. The CDR3 has 15 residues. CDR3 DNA: TGTGCCAGCAGTTATCGGGGGAGCGCCGACACTGAAGCTTTCTTT. This codes for CASSYRGSADTEAFF.